The sequence of this TCR beta chain was determined in a study of T cells after yellow fever vaccination. A few counts support this clonotype. The antigen is unknown. TCRdb re-called the 5' RACE reads through MiXCR, storing one row per CDR3 protein. The sample contains some 670,000 distinct CDR3 sequences, about 12% of which appear only once. Findings and caveats of the study: A minor fraction of clonotypes spanned both CD4 and CD8 compartments.

Germline-derived CDR1 and CDR2 are SGHAT and FQNNGV. This CDR3 has 14 residues. V lost 6 bases and J lost 3, with 15 bases in between. This receptor was obtained from a man between 25 and 39 years old who received the YFV17D yellow fever vaccine. The chain is built from TRBV11-2 and TRBJ2-7; D gene unclear. The sequenced sample was PBMCs, obtained on the day of the yellow fever booster vaccination. The CDR3 is CASSQLRAYYEQYF. In DNA form, the CDR3 reads TGTGCCAGCAGTCAGTTAAGGGCCTACTACGAGCAGTACTTC.